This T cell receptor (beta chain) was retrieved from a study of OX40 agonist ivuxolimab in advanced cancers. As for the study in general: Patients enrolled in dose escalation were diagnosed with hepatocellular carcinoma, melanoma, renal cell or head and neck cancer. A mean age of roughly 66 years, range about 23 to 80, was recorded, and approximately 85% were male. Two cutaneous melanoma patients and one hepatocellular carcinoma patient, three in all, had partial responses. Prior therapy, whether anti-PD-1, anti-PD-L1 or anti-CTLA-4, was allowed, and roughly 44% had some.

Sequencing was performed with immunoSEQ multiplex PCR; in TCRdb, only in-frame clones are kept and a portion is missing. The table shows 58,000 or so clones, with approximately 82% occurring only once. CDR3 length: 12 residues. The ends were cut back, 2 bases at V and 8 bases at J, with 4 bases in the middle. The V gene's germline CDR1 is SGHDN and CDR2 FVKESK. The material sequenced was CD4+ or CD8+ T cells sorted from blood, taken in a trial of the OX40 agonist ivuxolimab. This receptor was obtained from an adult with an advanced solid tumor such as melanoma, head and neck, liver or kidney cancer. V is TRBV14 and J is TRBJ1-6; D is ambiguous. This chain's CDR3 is CASSQWDSPLHF. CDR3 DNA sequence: TGTGCCAGCAGCCAATGGGATTCACCCCTCCACTTT.